The 30 T cell receptor beta chains below were found in one sample sequenced in a study of response to subunit inactivated influenza vaccine. MiXCR was run by TCRdb on the RT-PCR reads, yielding one entry per CDR3 protein. This sample has hundreds of thousands of distinct CDR3 sequences, with about a sixth found just once. The material sequenced was PBMCs from blood, taken roughly 12 days after vaccination. The receptor set was obtained from a man aged 50 to 59 who received an inactivated influenza vaccine.

This clonotype was counted only a few times. The chain joins TRBV20-1 to TRBJ2-1; TRBD2 aligns across 8 bases. The germline V gene has CDR1 DFQATT and CDR2 SNEGSKA (reference sequence). V lost 5 bases and J lost 5; bases outside the gene matches: 8. The CDR3 is made up of 14 amino acids. The CDR3 here is CSAGGLENNNEQFF. CDR3 in DNA: TGCAGTGCTGGGGGACTAGAAAATAACAATGAGCAGTTCTTC.

V is TRBV20-1 and J is TRBJ2-3; D call uncertain. This CDR3 has 13 residues. V was shortened by 3 bases and J by 6 bases, with 13 bases between the two germline ends. Germline loops: CDR1 DFQATT, CDR2 SNEGSKA (reference sequence). In DNA form, the CDR3 reads TGCAGTGCTAGTGGCCTAGTTTTTGATACGCAGTATTTT. Translated, it gives CSASGLVFDTQYF.

This clonotype was seen repeatedly, ten times or more. This chain uses TRBV5-1 with TRBJ2-4; D may match TRBD1 or TRBD2 (5 bases each). Trimming removed 5 bases at V and 0 bases at J, with 9 bases between. In germline, CDR1 is SGHRS, CDR2 YFSETQ. CDR3 length equals 14 residues. The DNA for the CDR3 is TGCGCCAGCAGTCCCGGGACAGCCAAAAACATTCAGTACTTC. It translates to CASSPGTAKNIQYF.

V and J are TRBV12-3 or TRBV12-4 and TRBJ1-1, with no clear D. The CDR3 runs 14 residues. The V end was cut by 6 bases, the J end by 2 bases, with 13 bases between. CDR3 region: CASSLDRLNTEAFF. Written as DNA, the CDR3 is TGTGCCAGCAGCCTCGACCGACTTAACACTGAAGCTTTCTTT.

This clonotype has at least ten counts. The CDR3 bases are TGTGCCAGCAGCCAAGAGGGGGACAGGGGTTACAATGAGCAGTTCTTC. Protein: CASSQEGDRGYNEQFF. The chain recombines TRBV4-2 with TRBJ2-1, with 10 bases fitting TRBD1. J gave up 4 bases and V 0 bases, and 3 bases lay outside the gene matches. Germline lookup yields CDR1 LGHNA and CDR2 YNFKEQ. This CDR3 has 16 amino acids.

J is TRBJ2-2 and V is TRBV29-1, with D maybe TRBD2 (5 bases). Germline V gene data show CDR1 as SQVTM and CDR2 as ANQGSEA. The CDR3 is 13 amino acids. V lost 7 bases to trimming and J lost 5 bases, with 14 bases between them. CDR3 residues: CSASRGWTGELFF. The CDR3, as DNA: TGCAGCGCTTCACGGGGTTGGACCGGGGAGCTGTTTTTT.

Many counts were recorded for this clonotype. A read error may produce the germline difference seen at one junction end. The CDR3 here is CASSQDRDSYNEQFF. In DNA, the CDR3 is TGCGCCAGCAGCCAGGACAGGGACTCCTACAATGAGCAGTTCTTC. This rearrangement joins TRBV4-2 to TRBJ2-1; 8 nucleotides align to TRBD1. CDR3 size: 15 residues. Germline lookup yields CDR1 LGHNA and CDR2 YNFKEQ.

This clonotype was detected a few times. The chain joins TRBV4-1 to TRBJ2-7; D unclear. From germline, CDR1 is MGHRA and CDR2 YSYEKL. The V end was cut by 0 bases, the J end by 2 bases, with 11 bases between. The CDR3 contains 15 residues. CDR3 DNA sequence: TGCGCCAGCAGCCAAGAATCCCTTCCCACCTACGAGCAGTACTTC. Amino acids: CASSQESLPTYEQYF.

This clonotype was observed at least ten times. The CDR3 region has the DNA TGTGCCAGCAGGAAACAAGCAACTAATGAAAAACTGTTTTTT. The encoded protein is CASRKQATNEKLFF. The chain carries TRBV2 and TRBJ1-4; D gene uncertain. Trimming shortened V by 6 bases and J by 0 bases, and 8 bases separated the two germline ends. Germline-derived CDR1 and CDR2 are SNHLY and FYNNEI. CDR3 length equals 14 residues.

This clonotype turned up a few times. The chain uses TRBV20-1 and TRBJ2-7; 8 nucleotides line up with TRBD1. With V trimmed by 6 bases and J by 0 bases, 7 bases remained unmatched. Germline assignment: CDR1 DFQATT and CDR2 SNEGSKA (reference sequence). The CDR3 has 14 amino acids. This CDR3 reads CSASTGAHSYEQYF. CDR3 DNA: TGCAGTGCCTCGACAGGGGCGCACTCCTACGAGCAGTACTTC.

This clonotype was seen only a few times. This chain uses TRBV25-1 with TRBJ2-5; no clear D gene. CDR1 and CDR2 (germline): MGHDK, SYGVNS. V was pared by 2 bases and J by 5 bases, with 9 bases between. The CDR3 spans 13 residues. The CDR3 DNA is TGTGCCAGCAGTGAAGTGATTTGGGAGACCCAGTACTTC. Its translation is CASSEVIWETQYF.

This clonotype occurred a few times. This chain connects TRBV3-1 to TRBJ2-7; D may be TRBD1 or TRBD2 (5 bases each). The V end lost 3 bases, the J end lost 2 bases, and 11 bases lay between the germline ends. The CDR3 runs to 14 residues. CDR1 and CDR2 from the germline V gene are LGHDT and YNNKEL (reference sequence). CDR3 residues: CASSHLGTTYEQYF. Written as DNA, the CDR3 is TGTGCCAGCAGCCATCTTGGGACCACCTACGAGCAGTACTTC.

This clonotype was recorded a few times. V usage is TRBV20-1 and J usage is TRBJ2-7, with 11 bases that match TRBD2. Per germline, CDR1 DFQATT and CDR2 SNEGSKA (reference sequence). J lost 1 base, V lost 3 bases, and 5 bases had no gene match. The CDR3 spans 15 residues. Written as DNA, the CDR3 is TGCAGTGCTAGTAGCGGGGGGGCTCAGTCCTACGAGCAGTACTTC. Its protein product is CSASSGGAQSYEQYF.

In this sample, this clonotype turned up a few times. This rearrangement joins TRBV10-2 to TRBJ1-6, with D tentatively TRBD1 (5 bases). Germline V gene lookup returns CDR1 WSHSY and CDR2 SAAADI. The CDR3 is made up of 14 amino acids. The V gene lost 1 base and the J gene lost 10 bases, with 11 bases spanning the gap. CDR3 loop: CASSEYQGRSPLHF. CDR3 bases: TGCGCCAGCAGTGAGTATCAGGGCCGATCACCCCTCCACTTT.

This clonotype was counted only a few times. V and J are TRBV20-1 and TRBJ2-1; perhaps TRBD2 as D (5 bases). V was cut by 1 base and J by 2 bases, with 18 bases left in between. This CDR3 has 17 amino acids. Germline V gene lookup returns CDR1 DFQATT and CDR2 SNEGSKA (reference sequence). The CDR3 sequence is CSARAPGLAGPYNEQFF. The CDR3 DNA is TGCAGTGCTAGAGCTCCGGGCCTCGCGGGCCCCTACAATGAGCAGTTCTTC.

This clonotype was seen at least ten times. V usage is TRBV11-2 and J usage is TRBJ2-1, with 9 bases identical to TRBD2. The V gene's germline CDR1 is SGHAT and CDR2 FQNNGV. Trimming removed 3 bases from V and 4 bases from J; junction bases left unmatched: 7. The CDR3 contains 16 residues. This CDR3 is CASSFSGTSTYNEQFF. As DNA, the CDR3 is TGTGCCAGCAGCTTCTCCGGGACTAGCACTTACAATGAGCAGTTCTTC.

At least ten counts were recorded for this clonotype. The chain is built from TRBV20-1 and TRBJ2-1; D unclear. The CDR3 extends over 18 amino acids. CDR1 and CDR2 from the germline V gene are DFQATT and SNEGSKA (reference sequence). The V end lost 2 bases, the J end lost 0 bases, and 20 bases lay between the germline ends. The DNA of the CDR3 is TGCAGTGCTAGACCCCAGTTTCTGGGTCTGGGCTCCTACAATGAGCAGTTCTTC. It codes for CSARPQFLGLGSYNEQFF.

V gene TRBV10-3 combines with J gene TRBJ2-2, with 10 bases matching TRBD1. The length of the CDR3 is 16 residues. CDR1 and CDR2 (germline): ENHRY, SYGVKD. V lost 4 bases and J lost 7; bases outside the gene matches: 9. The CDR3 protein is CAISGRQGAYGGELFF. The DNA for the CDR3 is TGTGCCATCAGTGGGAGACAGGGGGCTTACGGCGGGGAGCTGTTTTTT.

The chain is built from TRBV24-1 and TRBJ1-3; D ambiguous. Germline V lookup: CDR1 KGHDR, CDR2 SFDVKD. This CDR3 has 13 residues. The V end was cut by 9 bases, the J end by 0 bases, with 8 bases between. The DNA for the CDR3 is TGTGCCACCCGTTCTGGCTCTGGAAACACCATATATTTT. This translates into CATRSGSGNTIYF.

This clonotype occurred many times. The V gene is TRBV12-3 or TRBV12-4, the J gene TRBJ1-5, with no clear D. V lost 2 bases, J lost 9 bases, and 17 bases lay in between. The CDR3 loop spans 15 amino acids. The CDR3 sequence: CASSLFGPGLSPQHF. Here the CDR3 DNA reads TGTGCCAGCAGTTTATTCGGTCCTGGATTGTCGCCCCAGCATTTT.

CDR3 sequence: CASSLMGQITDTQYF. The CDR3 DNA sequence: TGCGCCAGCAGCTTGATGGGACAAATCACAGATACGCAGTATTTT. The genes are TRBV5-1 and TRBJ2-3, with D maybe TRBD1 (6 bases). The germline V gene encodes CDR1 SGHRS and CDR2 YFSETQ. This CDR3 spans 15 amino acids. Trimming shortened V by 1 base and J by 2 bases, and 11 bases separated the two germline ends.

This clonotype was detected a few times. The chain uses TRBV21-1 and TRBJ2-7; TRBD2 is the table's D call and was not checked against the DNA. TRBV21-1 is tagged as a pseudogene. The CDR3 sequence is 17 residues long. The CDR3 region has the DNA TGTGCCAGCAGCAAAGTAGGGTTTCGGGACTGGCACTACGAGCAGTACTTC. Its translation is CASSKVGFRDWHYEQYF.

The rearrangement joins TRBV7-2 to TRBJ2-7; the D is unclear. This CDR3 region has 14 residues. Trimming stripped 1 base from V and 3 bases from J, with 10 bases between. Germline values: CDR1 SGHTA, CDR2 FQGNSA. The CDR3 sequence: CASSLVFAGYEQYF. The CDR3 bases are TGTGCCAGCAGCTTAGTGTTTGCAGGCTACGAGCAGTACTTC.

The chain carries TRBV4-1 and TRBJ2-3; 7 nucleotides align to TRBD2. Germline lookup yields CDR1 MGHRA and CDR2 YSYEKL. CDR3 length: 16 residues. Trimming cost V 4 bases and J 4 bases; bases outside gene matches: 11. CDR3 in DNA: TGCGCCAGCAGCCGCGGCTTAGCGGGCTTCCCAGATACGCAGTATTTT. Protein product: CASSRGLAGFPDTQYF.

The rearrangement links TRBV12-3 or TRBV12-4 to TRBJ1-2; TRBD1 aligns across 7 bases. The V segment lost 4 bases and the J segment 4 bases; nucleotides outside the gene matches: 12. CDR3 length: 16 residues. In DNA form, the CDR3 reads TGTGCCAGCAGTTCCTCCGCGATTGGGACAGCCTATGGCTACACCTTC. Protein product: CASSSSAIGTAYGYTF.

This clonotype was counted only a few times. The DNA of the CDR3 is TGCAGTGCTTACCGGACAGGGGAATCCCCCGGGTCCTACAATGAGCAGTTCTTC. Its translation: CSAYRTGESPGSYNEQFF. This chain uses TRBV20-1 with TRBJ2-1; 9 nucleotides align to TRBD1. Germline CDR1 reads DFQATT; CDR2 reads SNEGSKA (reference sequence). The CDR3 totals 18 residues. V gave up 5 bases and J gave up 1 base; unmatched junction bases: 15.

This chain connects TRBV20-1 to TRBJ2-7, with 9 bases identical to TRBD1. The germline V gene encodes CDR1 DFQATT and CDR2 SNEGSKA (reference sequence). V was clipped by 6 bases and J by 6 bases; unmatched bases: 9. This CDR3 is built from 13 residues. The CDR3 sequence: CSARAGQGAEQYF. In nucleotides, the CDR3 is TGCAGTGCCCGCGCGGGACAGGGTGCCGAGCAGTACTTC.

The chain is built from TRBV12-3 or TRBV12-4 and TRBJ1-3; D gene uncertain. V was clipped by 3 bases and J by 5 bases, with 8 bases between them. The CDR3 has 13 amino acids. The CDR3 region has the DNA TGTGCCAGCAGTTTTTTGGGCCGAAACACCATATATTTT. Translated: CASSFLGRNTIYF.

V usage is TRBV5-1 and J usage is TRBJ2-3; D may be TRBD2 (7 bases). V lost 4 bases and J lost 6, with 21 bases in between. The germline V gene has CDR1 SGHRS and CDR2 YFSETQ. The CDR3 contains 16 residues. The CDR3 loop reads CASSPHYGGAIDTQYF. The CDR3 nucleotides are TGCGCCAGCAGCCCCCACTATGGGGGGGCCATCGATACGCAGTATTTT.

This clonotype was counted between two and nine times. The genes are TRBV20-1 and TRBJ2-7, with TRBD2 matching over 10 bases. The length of the CDR3 is 14 residues. Germline-derived CDR1 and CDR2 are DFQATT and SNEGSKA (reference sequence). V shed 6 bases and J 4 bases; nucleotides not matched to a gene: 9. In DNA, the CDR3 is TGCAGTGCCTCACCGGGACTAGCGCTGTACGAGCAGTACTTC. Amino acids: CSASPGLALYEQYF.